These T cell receptor beta chains were read from a single sample in a study of blood T cell repertoires in COVID-19. This table comes from immunoSEQ multiplex PCR, and its TCRdb copy is limited to in-frame clones, with some not included. Of about 33,000 clones in the sample, about 82% are singletons; the top ten hold around 7%. The sequenced sample was peripheral blood. All receptors come from a man aged 60 to 69 with active COVID-19. Both conserved end residues are part of each CDR3. A D gene is named only where the DNA matches it firmly. Size values are once, few and many counts, or a class for expanded clones, and some rows have none.

d_gene,j_gene,abundance,v_gene,CDR3aa,CDR3nt
.,TRBJ1-6,.,TRBV3-1/TRBV3-2,CASSQLNSPLHF,TGTGCCAGCAGCCAACTAAATTCACCCCTCCACTTT
TRBD1,TRBJ1-5,.,TRBV5-4,CASSYTGEIRNQPQHF,TGTGCCAGCAGCTATACAGGGGAGATTCGCAATCAGCCCCAGCATTTT
.,TRBJ2-6,few,TRBV5-6,CASSWKGDTGANVLTF,TGTGCCAGCAGCTGGAAAGGGGACACCGGGGCCAACGTCCTGACTTTC
.,TRBJ2-5,.,TRBV5-1,CASSLVLAGETQYF,TGCGCCAGCAGCTTGGTCCTAGCCGGGGAGACCCAGTACTTC
TRBD2,TRBJ2-7,once,TRBV6-1,CASSEILAGLYEQYF,TGTGCCAGCAGTGAAATACTAGCGGGCCTCTACGAGCAGTACTTC
.,TRBJ2-2,.,TRBV18,CASSPQGGPNTGELFF,TGTGCCAGCTCACCGCAAGGGGGTCCGAACACCGGGGAGCTGTTTTTT
.,TRBJ2-3,.,TRBV15,CATSRDSRTDTQYF,TGTGCCACCAGCAGGGACTCGCGCACAGATACGCAGTATTTT
.,TRBJ2-1,.,TRBV14,CASSQGTGSHNEQFF,TGTGCCAGCAGCCAAGGGACGGGAAGTCACAATGAGCAGTTCTTC
TRBD2,TRBJ2-1,.,TRBV19,CASSWTSGYNEQFF,TGTGCCAGTTCTTGGACTAGCGGTTACAATGAGCAGTTCTTC
TRBD1,TRBJ1-4,.,TRBV28,CASSGQGSDEKLFF,TGTGCCAGTTCGGGACAGGGTTCGGACGAAAAACTGTTTTTT
TRBD2,TRBJ2-5,.,TRBV3-1/TRBV3-2,CASSQDGRETVETQYF,TGTGCCAGCAGCCAAGACGGGCGGGAGACGGTAGAGACCCAGTACTTC
TRBD1,TRBJ2-7,.,TRBV29-1,CSVETWTGRSEQYF,TGCAGCGTGGAAACTTGGACAGGCCGGAGCGAGCAGTACTTC
.,TRBJ1-4,.,TRBV5-5,CASSLFVKMREKLFF,TGTGCCAGCAGCTTGTTCGTCAAAATGAGAGAAAAACTGTTTTTT
.,TRBJ1-2,.,TRBV14,CASSQVGGGYTF,TGTGCCAGCAGCCAAGTTGGAGGGGGCTACACCTTC
TRBD1,TRBJ2-2,.,TRBV5-8,CASSLGTGLTGELFF,TGTGCCAGCAGCCTCGGGACAGGGTTGACCGGGGAGCTGTTTTTT